Below are 3 T cell receptor beta chains sequenced from a single sample in a study of blood T cell repertoires in COVID-19. TCRdb's table, derived via immunoSEQ multiplex PCR, lists solely in-frame clones and lacks some. The profile shows some 250,000 clones, approximately 86% of them singletons. Sequencing input: peripheral blood. The receptors were sampled from a woman in her 70s with active or convalescent COVID-19.

V and J are TRBV7-9 and TRBJ1-1; D is uncertain. Germline CDR1 reads SEHNR; CDR2 reads FQNEAQ (reference sequence). CDR3 length equals 15 residues. Trimming cost V 6 bases and J 3 bases, with 17 bases left between them. CDR3 residues: CASRPITEIHTEAFF. The CDR3 region has the DNA TGTGCCAGCAGGCCAATTACAGAAATTCACACTGAAGCTTTCTTT.

This clone turned up a few times. The chain couples TRBV19 to TRBJ2-5, with 9 bases aligning to TRBD1. Per the germline V gene, CDR1 is LNHDA and CDR2 is SQIVND (reference sequence). Trimming removed 5 bases from V and 3 bases from J; junction bases left unmatched: 7. The CDR3 is 15 amino acids. The CDR3 region has the DNA TGTGCCAGTAGTGACCGGGACAGGGTCAAAGAGACCCAGTACTTC. It codes for CASSDRDRVKETQYF.

The V and J genes are TRBV7-2 and TRBJ1-2, with TRBD1 as a possible D gene (5 bases). V dropped 2 bases and J dropped 4 bases, with 8 bases sitting between them. CDR3 length: 13 amino acids. Germline V gene sequence: CDR1 SGHTA, CDR2 FQGNSA. CDR3 sequence: CASSLQGPYGYTF. CDR3 DNA sequence: TGTGCCAGCAGCTTACAGGGCCCCTATGGCTACACCTTC. Full variable domain (rest looked up from reference TRBV7-2 and TRBJ1-2): GAGVSQSPSNKVTEKGKDVELRCDPISGHTALYWYRQSLGQGLEFLIYFQGNSAPDKSGLPSDRFSAERTGGSVSTLTIQRTQQEDSAVYLCASSLQGPYGYTFGSGTRLTVV.